Given below is one T cell receptor beta chain in context. This study enrolled people aged 18 to 89 from about 26 US geographic areas. Before being deemed recovered, Cohort 3 donors had two negative PCRs, clearance, or symptom resolution. With V trimmed by 4 bases and J by 3 bases, 5 bases remained unmatched. Germline V gene lookup returns CDR1 SGHRS and CDR2 YFSETQ. The CDR3 is 15 amino acids. The data derive from a study of blood T cell repertoires in COVID-19. The wider study: Whether acute or convalescent, the COVID-19 samples came from the United States, Italy and Spain.

Assay used: immunoSEQ multiplex PCR; TCRdb lists only in-frame clones, some missing. This table has around 260,000 clones, over 75% appearing once. The V call is TRBV5-1, the J call TRBJ2-3, with TRBD2 identical over 10 bases. The sequenced sample consisted of PBMCs or T cells enriched from blood (not recorded which). This TCR was recovered from a woman in her twenties or thirties who had recovered from COVID-19. The CDR3 here is CASSTSGRGTDTQYF. CDR3 DNA sequence: TGCGCCAGCAGCACAAGCGGGAGGGGGACAGATACGCAGTATTTT. The entire variable domain, with the rest obtained from reference TRBV5-1 and TRBJ2-3, is as follows: KAGVTQTPRYLIKTRGQQVTLSCSPISGHRSVSWYQQTPGQGLQFLFEYFSETQRNKGNFPGRFSGRQFSNSRSEMNVSTLELGDSALYLCASSTSGRGTDTQYFGPGTRLTVL.